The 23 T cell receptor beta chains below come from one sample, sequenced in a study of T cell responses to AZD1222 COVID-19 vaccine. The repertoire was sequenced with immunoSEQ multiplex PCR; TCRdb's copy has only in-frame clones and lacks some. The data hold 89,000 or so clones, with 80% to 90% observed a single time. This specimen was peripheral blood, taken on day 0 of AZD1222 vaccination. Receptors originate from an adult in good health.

The CDR3 spells CASSVLSSRSYNEQFF. The CDR3 DNA reads TGTGCCAGCAGCGTTTTATCTAGCCGCTCCTACAATGAGCAGTTCTTC. The chain carries TRBV9 and TRBJ2-1; tentatively, D is TRBD2 (5 bases). The V end lost 2 bases, the J end lost 0 bases, and 12 bases lay between the germline ends. The CDR3 has 16 residues. The germline V gene encodes CDR1 SGDLS and CDR2 YYNGEE.

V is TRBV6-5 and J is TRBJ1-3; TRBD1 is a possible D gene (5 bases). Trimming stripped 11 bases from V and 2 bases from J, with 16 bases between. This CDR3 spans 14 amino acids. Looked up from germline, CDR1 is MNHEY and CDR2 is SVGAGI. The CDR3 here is CAARGGNAGNTIYF. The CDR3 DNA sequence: TGTGCCGCTAGGGGCGGGAACGCTGGAAACACCATATATTTT.

The CDR3 spells CASSPTAANYGYTF. DNA of the CDR3: TGTGCCAGCTCACCTACCGCCGCTAACTATGGCTACACCTTC. The rearrangement links TRBV18 to TRBJ1-2; D uncertain. The CDR3 covers 14 residues. Germline loops: CDR1 KGHSH, CDR2 LQKENI. The germline V and J ends were trimmed by 3 bases and 0 bases, with 8 bases remaining between them. The full variable domain, its missing parts supplied by reference TRBV18 and TRBJ1-2, is NAGVMQNPRHLVRRRGQEARLRCSPMKGHSHVYWYRQLPEEGLKFMVYLQKENIIDESGMPKERFSAEFPKEGPSILRIQQVVRGDSAAYFCASSPTAANYGYTFGSGTRLTVV.

The CDR3 nucleotides are TGTGCCAGCAGATTTGGGACAGGGAGGATTGCAACTAATGAAAAACTGTTTTTT. It yields the protein CASRFGTGRIATNEKLFF. The chain has TRBV27 and TRBJ1-4, with TRBD1 matching 9 bases. The CDR3 runs to 18 residues. After removal of 6 bases from V and 0 bases from J, the junction contained 11 bases not matched to a gene. Germline V gives CDR1 MNHEY, CDR2 SMNVEV (reference sequence).

The CDR3 loop reads CASSPDVYEQYF. Here the CDR3 DNA reads TGTGCCAGCTCACCAGATGTGTACGAGCAGTACTTC. The chain joins TRBV18 to TRBJ2-7; D is unclear. Germline V gene data show CDR1 as KGHSH and CDR2 as LQKENI. The CDR3 has 12 amino acids. The V end lost 2 bases, the J end lost 4 bases, and 6 bases lay between the germline ends.

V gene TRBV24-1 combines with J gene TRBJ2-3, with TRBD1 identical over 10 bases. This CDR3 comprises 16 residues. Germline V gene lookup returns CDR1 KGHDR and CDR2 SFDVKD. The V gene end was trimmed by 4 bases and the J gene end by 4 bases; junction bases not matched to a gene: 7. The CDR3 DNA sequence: TGTGCCACCAGTGACCAAAGGACAGGGGGGGCAGATACGCAGTATTTT. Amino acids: CATSDQRTGGADTQYF.

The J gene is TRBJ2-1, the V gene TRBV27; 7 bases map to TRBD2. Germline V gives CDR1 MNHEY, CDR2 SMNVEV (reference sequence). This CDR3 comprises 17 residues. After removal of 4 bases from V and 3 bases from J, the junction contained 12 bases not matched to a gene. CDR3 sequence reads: CASSSQGAGFFYNEQFF. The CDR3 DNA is TGTGCCAGCAGTTCCCAGGGAGCGGGATTTTTCTACAATGAGCAGTTCTTC.

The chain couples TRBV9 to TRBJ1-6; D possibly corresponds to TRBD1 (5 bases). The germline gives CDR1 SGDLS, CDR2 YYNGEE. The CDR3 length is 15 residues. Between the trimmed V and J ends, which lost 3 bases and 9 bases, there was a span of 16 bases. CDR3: CASSEGQGQGSPLHF. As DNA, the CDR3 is TGTGCCAGCAGCGAAGGACAAGGGCAGGGTTCACCCCTCCACTTT.

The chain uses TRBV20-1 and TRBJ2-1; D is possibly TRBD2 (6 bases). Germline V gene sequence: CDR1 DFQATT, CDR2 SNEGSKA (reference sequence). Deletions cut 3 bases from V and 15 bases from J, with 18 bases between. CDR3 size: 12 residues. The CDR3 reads CSASLRDQKGFF. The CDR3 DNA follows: TGCAGTGCTAGTCTGCGGGACCAAAAGGGGTTCTTC.

This CDR3 is CASSQVSAAGNIRYSINEKLFF. For the CDR3, the DNA is TGCGCCAGCAGCCAAGTCTCCGCGGCAGGGAATATCCGATACTCAATTAATGAAAAACTGTTTTTT. The chain has TRBV4-1 and TRBJ1-4, with D maybe TRBD1 (5 bases). There are 22 residues in the CDR3. V lost 1 base and J 4 bases, leaving 31 bases between the germline ends. CDR1 and CDR2 (germline): MGHRA, YSYEKL.

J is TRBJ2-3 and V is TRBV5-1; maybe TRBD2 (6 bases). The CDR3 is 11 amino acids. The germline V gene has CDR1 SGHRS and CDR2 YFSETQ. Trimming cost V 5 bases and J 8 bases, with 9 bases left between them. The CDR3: CASSSGGTQYF. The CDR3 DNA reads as TGCGCCAGCAGTTCCGGGGGTACGCAGTATTTT.

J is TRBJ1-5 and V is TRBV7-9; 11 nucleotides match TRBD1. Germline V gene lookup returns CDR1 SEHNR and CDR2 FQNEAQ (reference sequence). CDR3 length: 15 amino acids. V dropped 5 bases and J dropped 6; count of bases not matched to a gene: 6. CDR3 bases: TGTGCCAGCAGCCAAGGACAGGGGGCTGTTCAGCCCCAGCATTTT. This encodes CASSQGQGAVQPQHF.

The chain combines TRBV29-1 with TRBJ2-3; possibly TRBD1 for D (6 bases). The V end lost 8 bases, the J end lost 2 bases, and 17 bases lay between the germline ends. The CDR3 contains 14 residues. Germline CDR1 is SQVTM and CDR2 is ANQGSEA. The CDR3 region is CSLAGETTTDTQYF. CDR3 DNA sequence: TGCAGCTTGGCAGGGGAGACCACCACAGATACGCAGTATTTT.

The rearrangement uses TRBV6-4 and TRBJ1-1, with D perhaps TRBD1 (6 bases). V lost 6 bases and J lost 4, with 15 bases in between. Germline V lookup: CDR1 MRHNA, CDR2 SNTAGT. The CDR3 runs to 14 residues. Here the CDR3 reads CASRKIGGTTEAFF. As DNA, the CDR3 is TGTGCCAGCAGAAAAATAGGGGGGACCACTGAAGCTTTCTTT.

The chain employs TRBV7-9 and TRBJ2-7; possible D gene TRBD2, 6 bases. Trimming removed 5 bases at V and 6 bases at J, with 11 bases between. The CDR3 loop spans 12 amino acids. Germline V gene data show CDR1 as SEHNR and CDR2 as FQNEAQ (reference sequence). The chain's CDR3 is CASSPGLLEQYF. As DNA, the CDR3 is TGTGCCAGCAGCCCGGGACTTCTCGAGCAGTACTTC.

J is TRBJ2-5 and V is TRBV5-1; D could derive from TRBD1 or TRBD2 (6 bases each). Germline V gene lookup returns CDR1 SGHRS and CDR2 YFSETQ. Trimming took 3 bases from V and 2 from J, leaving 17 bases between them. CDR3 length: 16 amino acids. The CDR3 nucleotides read TGCGCCAGCAGCTGGGGGCGAGCGGGCCAACAAGAGACCCAGTACTTC. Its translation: CASSWGRAGQQETQYF.

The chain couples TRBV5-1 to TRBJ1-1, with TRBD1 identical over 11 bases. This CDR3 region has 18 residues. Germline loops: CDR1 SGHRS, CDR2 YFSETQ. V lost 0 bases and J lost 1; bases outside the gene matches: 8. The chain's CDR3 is CASSLVGQGAGWNTEAFF. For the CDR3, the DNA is TGCGCCAGCAGCTTGGTCGGACAGGGGGCTGGATGGAACACTGAAGCTTTCTTT.

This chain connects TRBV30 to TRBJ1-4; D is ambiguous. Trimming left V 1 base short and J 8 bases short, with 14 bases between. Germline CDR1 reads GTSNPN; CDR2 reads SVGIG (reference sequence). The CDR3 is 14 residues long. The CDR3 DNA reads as TGTGCCTGGAGTGGGCCGCCTCAGTACGAAAAACTGTTTTTT. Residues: CAWSGPPQYEKLFF.

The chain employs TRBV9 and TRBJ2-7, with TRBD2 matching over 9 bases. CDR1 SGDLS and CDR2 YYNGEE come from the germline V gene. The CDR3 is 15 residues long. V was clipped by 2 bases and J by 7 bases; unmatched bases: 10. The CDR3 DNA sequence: TGTGCCAGCAGCGTTACTAGCGGGTCCCTGGGAGAGCAGTACTTC. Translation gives CASSVTSGSLGEQYF.

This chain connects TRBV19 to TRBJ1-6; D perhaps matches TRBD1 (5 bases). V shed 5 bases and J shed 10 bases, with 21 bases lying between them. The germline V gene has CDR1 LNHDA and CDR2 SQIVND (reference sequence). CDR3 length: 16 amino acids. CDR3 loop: CASSLPRFQGESPLHF. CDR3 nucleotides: TGTGCCAGTAGTCTCCCCCGTTTCCAGGGCGAATCACCCCTCCACTTT.

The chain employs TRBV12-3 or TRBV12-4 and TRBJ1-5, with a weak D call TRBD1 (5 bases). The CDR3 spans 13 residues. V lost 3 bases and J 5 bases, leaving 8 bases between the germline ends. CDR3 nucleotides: TGTGCCAGCAGTTTTAGAGGGGATCAGCCCCAGCATTTT. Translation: CASSFRGDQPQHF.

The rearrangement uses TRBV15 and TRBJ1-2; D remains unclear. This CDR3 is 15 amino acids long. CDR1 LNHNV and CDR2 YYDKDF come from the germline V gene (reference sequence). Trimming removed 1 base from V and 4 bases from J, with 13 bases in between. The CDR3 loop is CATSRGEAPGYGYTF. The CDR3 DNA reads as TGTGCCACCAGCAGAGGGGAGGCACCCGGCTATGGCTACACCTTC.

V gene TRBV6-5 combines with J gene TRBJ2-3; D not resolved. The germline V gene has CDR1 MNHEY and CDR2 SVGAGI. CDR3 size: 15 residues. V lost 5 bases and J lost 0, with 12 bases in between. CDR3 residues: CASSPQVRSTDTQYF. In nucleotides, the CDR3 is TGTGCCAGCAGTCCCCAGGTGCGGAGCACAGATACGCAGTATTTT.